The present T cell receptor beta chain was sequenced within a study of control samples from healthy donors and cancer patients (dated by TCRdb to 2020 to 2022). Concerning this clone itself: No cognate antigen has been identified for it. Per-nucleotide qualities are absent, and no much larger clonotype sits a single base away.

Library method: the immunoSEQ multiplex PCR assay. TCRdb retrieved this table from immuneACCESS and kept in-frame rearrangements only. Not all clones are present; in checked studies, unresolved V genes account for under half, and no reason is known for the remainder. The sample table contains about 270,000 clones; only one count was recorded for about four fifths of them. 10% to 15% of the sample lies in the top ten. The CDR3 contains 13 residues, cysteine and phenylalanine counted. Only the CDR3 part of the read is kept: 39 bases, read in frame from the first base. Relative to germline, V is 4 bases shorter and J is 4 bases shorter, with 9 bases between their ends. CDR1 and CDR2, looked up from the germline V gene, are SGHDT and YYEEEE.

Sequenced input: PBMCs. This sequence uses TRBV5-6 and TRBJ2-1, and TRBD1 may be the D gene, going by 6 matching bases. This sequence originates from an older woman with lung cancer. The sequenced DNA is TGTGCCAGCAGCGAAACAGGGTACAATGAGCAGTTCTTC. It encodes CASSETGYNEQFF.